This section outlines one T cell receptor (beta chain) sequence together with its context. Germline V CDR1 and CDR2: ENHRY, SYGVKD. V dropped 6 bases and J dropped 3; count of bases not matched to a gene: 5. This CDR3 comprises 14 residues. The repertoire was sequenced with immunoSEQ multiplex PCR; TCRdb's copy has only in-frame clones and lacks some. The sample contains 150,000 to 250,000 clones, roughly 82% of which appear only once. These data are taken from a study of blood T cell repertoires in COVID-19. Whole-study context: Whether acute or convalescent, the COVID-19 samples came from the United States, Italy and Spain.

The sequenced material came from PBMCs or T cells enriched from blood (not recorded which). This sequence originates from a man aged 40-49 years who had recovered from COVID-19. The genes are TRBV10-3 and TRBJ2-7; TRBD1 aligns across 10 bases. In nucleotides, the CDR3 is TGTGCCATCAGCTCCGGGACAGGGGACTACGAGCAGTACTTC. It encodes CAISSGTGDYEQYF.